This entry features one T cell receptor (beta chain) sequence. As yet, its antigen is unknown. This record belongs to a study of cytomegalovirus exposure and HLA in healthy donors. Study outcomes and limitations: TCR beta chain V- and J-gene trimming was linked, in a later analysis, to a missense variant in DCLRE1C.

Primers for the PCR totalled 60 Vbeta and 13 Jbeta. Method: immunoSEQ multiplex PCR; TCRdb's copy keeps in-frame clones and lacks some. The repertoire holds some 180,000 clones, with about 80% as singletons. The J segment lost 3 bases and the V segment lost 1 base, leaving 7 bases of the junction unmatched. This CDR3 spans 17 amino acids. CDR1 and CDR2 from the germline V gene are SEHNR and FQNEAQ (reference sequence). The source of this sequence is a woman between 25 and 40 years old in good health and CMV-seronegative. Specimen: PBMCs. The chain joins TRBV7-9 to TRBJ1-1; 11 bases match TRBD1. In nucleotides, the CDR3 is TGTGCCAGCAGCTTAGGGACAGGGGGCGGATTGGACACTGAAGCTTTCTTT. Its protein is CASSLGTGGGLDTEAFF.